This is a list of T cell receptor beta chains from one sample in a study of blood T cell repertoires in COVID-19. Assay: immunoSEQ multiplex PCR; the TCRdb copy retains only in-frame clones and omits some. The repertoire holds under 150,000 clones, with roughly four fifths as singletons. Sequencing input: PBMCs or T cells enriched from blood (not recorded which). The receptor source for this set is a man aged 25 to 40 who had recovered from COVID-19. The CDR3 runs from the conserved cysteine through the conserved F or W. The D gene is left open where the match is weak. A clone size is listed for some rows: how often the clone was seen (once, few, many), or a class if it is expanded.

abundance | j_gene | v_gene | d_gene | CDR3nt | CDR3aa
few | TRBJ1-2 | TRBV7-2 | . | TGTGCCAGCACTTCGGGGGGCAGGGGCACCCAGGAAACCTTC | CASTSGGRGTQETF
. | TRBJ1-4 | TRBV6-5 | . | TGTGCCAGCAGTTACTCGGAGGTAACTAATGAAAAACTGTTTTTT | CASSYSEVTNEKLFF
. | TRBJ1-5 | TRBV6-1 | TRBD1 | TGTGCCAGCAGTGACCAGGGGGCTATCGGCAATCAGCCCCAGCATTTT | CASSDQGAIGNQPQHF
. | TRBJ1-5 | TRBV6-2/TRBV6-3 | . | TGTGCCAGCAGTTACTCGAGAGCCAGGGCCCCCGCCGGCAATCAGCCCCAGCATTTT | CASSYSRARAPAGNQPQHF
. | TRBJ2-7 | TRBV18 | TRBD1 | TGTGCCAGCTCACCCCTCCGGGGACAGGGGCCGGCCGAGCAGTACTTC | CASSPLRGQGPAEQYF
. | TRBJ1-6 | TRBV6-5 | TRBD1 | TGTGCCAGCAGTTGGGACAGGGGCAATTCACCCCTCCACTTT | CASSWDRGNSPLHF
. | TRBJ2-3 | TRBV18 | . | TGTGCCAGCTCACCATCGGGGGATACGCAGTATTTT | CASSPSGDTQYF
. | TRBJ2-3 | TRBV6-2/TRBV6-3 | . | TGTGCCAGCAGTTTCAGGTCAGATACGCAGTATTTT | CASSFRSDTQYF
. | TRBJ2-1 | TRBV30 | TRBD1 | TGTGCCTGGAGTGTACTCGACAGGGCTGAGCAGTTCTTC | CAWSVLDRAEQFF
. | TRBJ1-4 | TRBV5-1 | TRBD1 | TGCGCCAGCAGCTTGACGGGACAGACAACTAATGAAAAACTGTTTTTT | CASSLTGQTTNEKLFF
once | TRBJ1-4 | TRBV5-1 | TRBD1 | TGCGCCAGCAGCTTGTGGTCAGGGGGAGAAAAACTGTTTTTT | CASSLWSGGEKLFF
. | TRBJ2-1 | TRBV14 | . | TGTGCCAGCAGCCTGGGGAGGTCTTACCAGTTCTTC | CASSLGRSYQFF
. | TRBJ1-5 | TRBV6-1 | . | TGTGCCAGCAGTGAAAATGGGGCTCAGCCCCAGCATTTT | CASSENGAQPQHF
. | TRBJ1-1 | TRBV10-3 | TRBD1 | TGTGCCATCAGGGAAACAGGGGAAGACACTGAAGCTTTCTTT | CAIRETGEDTEAFF
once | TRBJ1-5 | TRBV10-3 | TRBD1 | TGTGCCATCAGTGAGGCTGCCGGGACAGGACTAAATCAGCCCCAGCATTTT | CAISEAAGTGLNQPQHF
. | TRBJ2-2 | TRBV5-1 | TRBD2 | TGCGCCAGCAGCTTGGGGCCTTTAGCGGGAGAGGTCGGGGAGCTGTTTTTT | CASSLGPLAGEVGELFF
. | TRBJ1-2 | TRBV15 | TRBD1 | TGTGCCACCAGCACCCCAGGGGGCGCCGACTATGGCTACACCTTC | CATSTPGGADYGYTF
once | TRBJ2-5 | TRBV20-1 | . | TGCAGTGCTAGGCTAGCGACCCAGTACTTC | CSARLATQYF
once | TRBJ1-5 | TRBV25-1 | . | TGTGCCAGCAGTGATGGGGGGAGCAATCAGCCCCAGCATTTT | CASSDGGSNQPQHF
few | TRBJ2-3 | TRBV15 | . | TGTGCCACCAGCGGGGGCGAGGGCCAAGGCACAGATACGCAGTATTTT | CATSGGEGQGTDTQYF
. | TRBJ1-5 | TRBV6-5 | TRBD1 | TGTGCCAGCAGGGGGACAGCAAATAGCAATCAGCCCCAGCATTTT | CASRGTANSNQPQHF
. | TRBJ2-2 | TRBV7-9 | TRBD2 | TGTGCCAGCAGCCCCCGGACTAGCGGGGACACCGGGGAGCTGTTTTTT | CASSPRTSGDTGELFF
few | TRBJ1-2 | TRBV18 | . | TGTGCCAGCTCACCACGTTTGGGGGCGTACTATGGCTACACCTTC | CASSPRLGAYYGYTF
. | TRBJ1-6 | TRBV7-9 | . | TGTGCCAGCAGCTTCGGGTATACACCCCTCCACTTT | CASSFGYTPLHF
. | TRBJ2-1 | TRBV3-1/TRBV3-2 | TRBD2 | TGTGCCAGCAGCCCCCCAGGTAGCGGGAGTTTTTATGAGCAGTTCTTC | CASSPPGSGSFYEQFF
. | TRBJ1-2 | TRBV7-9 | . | TGTGCCAGCACCCTTAGTGGGGAGCCCTACTATGGCTACACCTTC | CASTLSGEPYYGYTF
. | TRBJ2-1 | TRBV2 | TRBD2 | TGTGCCAGCAGTGCCCGGACTAGCGGGGCCCACAATGAGCAGTTCTTC | CASSARTSGAHNEQFF
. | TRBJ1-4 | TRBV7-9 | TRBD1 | TGTGCCAGCAGCCGACAGGGTACTAATGAAAAACTGTTTTTT | CASSRQGTNEKLFF
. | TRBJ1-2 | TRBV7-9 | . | TGTGCCAGCAGCTTAGCCGCGACAGGTTCGGGCTATGGCTACACCTTC | CASSLAATGSGYGYTF
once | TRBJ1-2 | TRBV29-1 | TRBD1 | TGCAGCGTTGAATCGGAAACGACAGGGGGTGACTATGGCTACACCTTC | CSVESETTGGDYGYTF
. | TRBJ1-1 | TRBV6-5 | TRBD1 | TGTGCCAGCAGATGGACAGGGGTGGGTGAAGCTTTCTTT | CASRWTGVGEAFF
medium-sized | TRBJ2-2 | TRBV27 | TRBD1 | TGTGCCAGCAGTCCTGTCGGGACAGGGTTAACCGGGGAGCTGTTTTTT | CASSPVGTGLTGELFF
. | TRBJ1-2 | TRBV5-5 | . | TGTGCCAGCAGCTTGCAGGGGATGATCAACTATGGCTACACCTTC | CASSLQGMINYGYTF
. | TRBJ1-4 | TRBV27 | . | TGTGCCAGCAGTTTAACGGCAGGGTTGACGACTAATGAAAAACTGTTTTTT | CASSLTAGLTTNEKLFF
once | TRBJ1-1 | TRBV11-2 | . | TGTGCCAGCAGCTTCTTCGGTGAAGCTTTCTTT | CASSFFGEAFF
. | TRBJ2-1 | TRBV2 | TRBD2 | TGTGCCAGCAGGTTAAGCGGGGGGGCCTACAATGAGCAGTTCTTC | CASRLSGGAYNEQFF
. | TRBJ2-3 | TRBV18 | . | TGTGCCAGCTCACCTTTACGGACAGCGCCAAGCACAGATACGCAGTATTTT | CASSPLRTAPSTDTQYF
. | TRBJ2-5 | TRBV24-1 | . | TGTGCCACCAGTGACCGGGGAGAGACCCAGTACTTC | CATSDRGETQYF
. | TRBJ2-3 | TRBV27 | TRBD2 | TGTGCCAGCAGTTTAAGGTCTAGCGGGGGGGCTGCTCAGTATTTT | CASSLRSSGGAAQYF
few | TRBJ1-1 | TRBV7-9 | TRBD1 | TGTGCCAGCAGCCCGCCGGGACAGGGAGTCACTGAAGCTTTCTTT | CASSPPGQGVTEAFF
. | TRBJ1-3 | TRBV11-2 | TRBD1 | TGTGCCAGCAGCTTTTGGACAGGGTCCTCTGGAAACACCATATATTTT | CASSFWTGSSGNTIYF
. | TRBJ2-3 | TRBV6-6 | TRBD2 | TGTGCCAGCAGTACCCTGCGGGAGACAGATACGCAGTATTTT | CASSTLRETDTQYF
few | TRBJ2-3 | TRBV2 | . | TGTGCCAGCAGGTGGACAGATAGCACAGATACGCAGTATTTT | CASRWTDSTDTQYF
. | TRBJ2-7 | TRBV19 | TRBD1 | TGTGCCAGTAGTGTTCAAACGACAGGGCCCTACGAGCAGTACTTC | CASSVQTTGPYEQYF
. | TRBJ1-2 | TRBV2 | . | TGTGCCAGCATGTTGGAGATCTTGGGCTATGGCTACACCTTC | CASMLEILGYGYTF
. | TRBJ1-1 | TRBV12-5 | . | TGTGCTAGTGTTTTCAGGGGCCATGATCAGGGGACTGAAGCTTTCTTT | CASVFRGHDQGTEAFF
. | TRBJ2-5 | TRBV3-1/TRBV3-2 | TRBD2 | TGTGCCAGCAGCCAAGGGGCGGGGGGACCGAGAGTTCAGTACTTC | CASSQGAGGPRVQYF
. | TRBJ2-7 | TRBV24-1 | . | TGTGCCACCAGTGATCCCAGGGGAGGGGACGAGCAGTACTTC | CATSDPRGGDEQYF
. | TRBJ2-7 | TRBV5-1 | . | TGCGCCAGCAGCGCGGGACTCTTGTTCGAGCAGTACTTC | CASSAGLLFEQYF
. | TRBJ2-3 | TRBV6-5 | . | TGTGCCAGCAGTTACTCAGGGGCAGATACGCAGTATTTT | CASSYSGADTQYF
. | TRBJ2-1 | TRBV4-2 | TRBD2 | TGTGCCAGCAGCCAAGATAGCGGGGGGGCCAATGAGCAGTTCTTC | CASSQDSGGANEQFF
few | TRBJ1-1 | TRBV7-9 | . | TGTGCCAGCAAGTTAGCCCAGGCAGGGCCGCACACTGAAGCTTTCTTT | CASKLAQAGPHTEAFF
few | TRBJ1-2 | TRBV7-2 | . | TGTGCCAGCAGCTTAGGAGGAGGATGGAGCTATGGCTACACCTTC | CASSLGGGWSYGYTF
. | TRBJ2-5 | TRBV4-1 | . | TGCGCCAGCAGCCATTCAGGGGTCCAAGAGACCCAGTACTTC | CASSHSGVQETQYF
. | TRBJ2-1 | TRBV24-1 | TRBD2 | TGTGCCACCAGTCCGGCCCTAGCGGGGGTCAATCAGCAGTTCTTC | CATSPALAGVNQQFF